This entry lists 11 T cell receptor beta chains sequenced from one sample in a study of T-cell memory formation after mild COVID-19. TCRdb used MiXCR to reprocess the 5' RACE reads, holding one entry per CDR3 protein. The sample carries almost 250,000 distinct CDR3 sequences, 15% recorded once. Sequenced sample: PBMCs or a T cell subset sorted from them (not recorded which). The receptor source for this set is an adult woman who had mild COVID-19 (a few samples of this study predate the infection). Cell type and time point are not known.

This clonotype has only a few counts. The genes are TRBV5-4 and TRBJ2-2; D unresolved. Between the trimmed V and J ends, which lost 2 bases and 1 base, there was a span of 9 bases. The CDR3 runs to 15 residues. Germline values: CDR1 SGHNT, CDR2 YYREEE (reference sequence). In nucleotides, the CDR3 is TGTGCCAGCAGCTTCGCACGACAGAACACCGGGGAGCTGTTTTTT. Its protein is CASSFARQNTGELFF.

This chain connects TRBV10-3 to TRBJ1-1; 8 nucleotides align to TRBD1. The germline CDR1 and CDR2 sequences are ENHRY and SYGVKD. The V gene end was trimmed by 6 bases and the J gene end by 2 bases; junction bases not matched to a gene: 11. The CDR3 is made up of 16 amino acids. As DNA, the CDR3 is TGTGCCATCAGCCCCAACCCGGGACAGGCTAACACTGAAGCTTTCTTT. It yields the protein CAISPNPGQANTEAFF.

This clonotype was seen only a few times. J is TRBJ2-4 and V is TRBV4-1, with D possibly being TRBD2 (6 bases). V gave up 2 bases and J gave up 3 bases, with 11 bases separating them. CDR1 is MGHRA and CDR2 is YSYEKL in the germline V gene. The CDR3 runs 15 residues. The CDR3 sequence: CASSQPGVGKNIQYF. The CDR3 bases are TGCGCCAGCAGCCAACCGGGAGTGGGCAAAAACATTCAGTACTTC.

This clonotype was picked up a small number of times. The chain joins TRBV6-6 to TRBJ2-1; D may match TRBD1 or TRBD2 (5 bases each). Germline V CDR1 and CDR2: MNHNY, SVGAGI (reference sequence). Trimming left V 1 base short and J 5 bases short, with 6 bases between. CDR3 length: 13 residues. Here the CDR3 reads CASSYLGDNEQFF. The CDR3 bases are TGTGCCAGCAGTTACTTGGGGGACAATGAGCAGTTCTTC.

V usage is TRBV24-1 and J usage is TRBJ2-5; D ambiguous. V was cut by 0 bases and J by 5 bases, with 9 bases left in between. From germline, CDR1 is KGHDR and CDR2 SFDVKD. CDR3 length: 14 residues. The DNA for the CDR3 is TGTGCCACCAGTGATTTGAGGGCGTCGGAGACCCAGTACTTC. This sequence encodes CATSDLRASETQYF.

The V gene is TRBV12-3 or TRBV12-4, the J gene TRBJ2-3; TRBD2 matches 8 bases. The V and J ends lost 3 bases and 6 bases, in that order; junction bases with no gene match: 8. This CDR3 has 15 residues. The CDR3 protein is CASSFGGSGIDTQYF. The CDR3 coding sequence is TGTGCCAGCAGTTTTGGGGGTAGCGGGATTGATACGCAGTATTTT.

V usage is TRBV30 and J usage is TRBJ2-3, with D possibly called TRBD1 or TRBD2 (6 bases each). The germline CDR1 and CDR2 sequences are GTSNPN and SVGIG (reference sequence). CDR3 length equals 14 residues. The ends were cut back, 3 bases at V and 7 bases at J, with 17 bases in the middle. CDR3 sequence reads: CAWSLTRGKNTQYF. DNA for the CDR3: TGTGCCTGGAGCTTGACTAGGGGGAAGAATACGCAGTATTTT.

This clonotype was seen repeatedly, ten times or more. CDR3 nucleotides: TGTGCCAGCAGTTTATACGGGGGAGGGCGCACAGATACGCAGTATTTT. Translating it yields CASSLYGGGRTDTQYF. The rearrangement joins TRBV12-3 or TRBV12-4 to TRBJ2-3; TRBD2 aligns across 7 bases. The V gene end was trimmed by 2 bases and the J gene end by 1 base; junction bases not matched to a gene: 6. The CDR3 contains 16 residues.

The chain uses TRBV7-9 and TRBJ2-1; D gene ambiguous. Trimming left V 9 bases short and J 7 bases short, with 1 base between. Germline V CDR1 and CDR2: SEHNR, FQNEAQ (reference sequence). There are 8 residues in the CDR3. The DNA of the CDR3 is TGTGCCAGTAATGAGCAGTTCTTC. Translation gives CASNEQFF.

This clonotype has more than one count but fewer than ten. In DNA, the CDR3 is TGCGCCAGCAGCCAAGAGACAGTGAGCGGCTACACCTTC. Translated, it gives CASSQETVSGYTF. This chain uses TRBV4-1 with TRBJ1-2; perhaps TRBD1 as D (5 bases). Trimming took off 0 bases at V and 8 bases at J, with 10 bases between the two ends. Germline values: CDR1 MGHRA, CDR2 YSYEKL. The CDR3 is made up of 13 amino acids.

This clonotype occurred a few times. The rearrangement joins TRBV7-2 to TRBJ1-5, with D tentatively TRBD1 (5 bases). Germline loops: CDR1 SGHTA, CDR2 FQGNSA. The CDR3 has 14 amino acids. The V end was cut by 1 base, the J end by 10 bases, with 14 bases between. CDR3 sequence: CASSLVPGNNPQHF. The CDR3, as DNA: TGTGCCAGCAGCTTAGTTCCAGGGAATAACCCCCAGCATTTT.